What follows are 25 T cell receptor beta chains derived from one specimen sequenced in a study of cytomegalovirus exposure and HLA in healthy donors. Use of 60 Vbeta and 13 Jbeta primers characterized the PCR. Produced via immunoSEQ multiplex PCR; TCRdb's table is partial and in-frame only. Counted here are approximately 88,000 clones, roughly 79% occurring once; the ten biggest clones make up around 1.5%. The sample was PBMCs. The receptors were gathered from a male donor in good health and CMV-seronegative.

The J gene is TRBJ1-5, the V gene TRBV28; 7 positions agree with TRBD1. CDR1 and CDR2 (germline): MDHEN, SYDVKM. The V segment lost 3 bases and the J segment 1 base; nucleotides outside the gene matches: 0. The CDR3 runs to 14 residues. CDR3 in DNA: TGTGCCAGCAGTTTGGGACAGAGCAATCAGCCCCAGCATTTT. Its protein product is CASSLGQSNQPQHF.

The chain links TRBV6-4 to TRBJ1-4, with TRBD1 identical over 7 bases. The CDR3 runs to 12 residues. The V gene's germline CDR1 is MRHNA and CDR2 SNTAGT. The V segment lost 7 bases and the J segment 17 bases; nucleotides outside the gene matches: 13. CDR3 DNA sequence: TGTGCCAGCACCCATGGGGACAGTTGCGCATTTTTT. As protein: CASTHGDSCAFF.

The chain recombines TRBV29-1 with TRBJ2-3; 8 bases map to TRBD1. V lost 4 bases and J lost 1; bases outside the gene matches: 4. The CDR3 is 14 amino acids. CDR1 is SQVTM, CDR2 ANQGSEA, per germline. The CDR3 coding sequence is TGCAGCGTTGTCAGGGGGCTGGGCACAGATACGCAGTATTTT. This codes for CSVVRGLGTDTQYF.

This clone was seen a few times. The chain links TRBV5-4 to TRBJ1-1, with a tentative D call TRBD1 (6 bases). CDR1 and CDR2 from the germline V gene are SGHNT and YYREEE (reference sequence). V was clipped by 4 bases and J by 8 bases, with 12 bases between them. The CDR3 contains 12 residues. CDR3 in amino acids: CASSTVDREAFF. CDR3 in DNA: TGTGCCAGCAGCACCGTAGACAGGGAAGCTTTCTTT.

The chain has TRBV4-3 and TRBJ2-7; 11 nucleotides match TRBD2. CDR3 length: 18 residues. V shed 1 base, J shed 4 bases, and the junction held 12 bases outside the gene matches. CDR1 is LGHNA, CDR2 YSLEER, per germline. For the CDR3, the DNA is TGCGCCAGCAGCCAAGGGCTCAAACCGGGACTAGCGGATTACGAGCAGTACTTC. It codes for CASSQGLKPGLADYEQYF.

The count of this clone is one. The chain uses TRBV5-5 and TRBJ1-1, with 10 bases aligning to TRBD1. Germline-derived CDR1 and CDR2 are SGHKS and YYEKEE (reference sequence). The junction had 3 bases not matched to a gene; V was cut back by 3 bases and J by 1 base. The CDR3 length is 15 residues. The CDR3 DNA sequence: TGTGCCAGCAGCTACTGGACAGGGGGGAACACTGAAGCTTTCTTT. It translates to CASSYWTGGNTEAFF.

Turning to this clone: The junction shows a germline mismatch at one end, possibly a read error. This chain links TRBV29-1 with TRBJ1-1, with D possibly being TRBD1 (6 bases). This CDR3 is built from 11 residues. CDR1 and CDR2 (germline): SQVTM, ANQGSEA. Here the CDR3 DNA reads TGCAGCGTTGAAGAAACAGGGACCGTGGACTTT. It translates to CSVEETGTVDF.

The V gene is TRBV2, the J gene TRBJ2-7; tentatively, D is TRBD1 (6 bases). Per the germline V gene, CDR1 is SNHLY and CDR2 is FYNNEI. This CDR3 spans 13 amino acids. Trimming took off 6 bases at V and 4 bases at J, with 13 bases between the two ends. CDR3 coding DNA: TGTGCCAGCAGCGTCCTACAGGGTTACGAGCAGTACTTC. Translation gives CASSVLQGYEQYF.

This clone occurred once. This chain links TRBV5-5 with TRBJ1-2; 9 positions agree with TRBD1. The V and J ends lost 4 bases and 3 bases, in that order; junction bases with no gene match: 13. Germline assignment: CDR1 SGHKS and CDR2 YYEKEE (reference sequence). The CDR3 length is 17 residues. The DNA for the CDR3 is TGTGCCAGCAGCCTAACGGCAGGACAGGGGTCTCACTATGGCTACACCTTC. Amino acids: CASSLTAGQGSHYGYTF.

The DNA for the CDR3 is TGTGCCAGCAGGGGCAGGGGGTCTTTTGAGACCCAGTACTTC. It yields the protein CASRGRGSFETQYF. The V and J genes are TRBV5-6 and TRBJ2-5, with 7 bases matching TRBD1. V was clipped by 5 bases and J by 5 bases; unmatched bases: 9. CDR3 length: 14 residues. Germline values: CDR1 SGHDT, CDR2 YYEEEE.

V usage is TRBV4-1 and J usage is TRBJ2-7, with TRBD2 matching 7 bases. The ends lost 4 bases at V and 2 bases at J; junction bases unmatched: 5. The CDR3 has 14 amino acids. Germline V lookup: CDR1 MGHRA, CDR2 YSYEKL. The CDR3 region has the DNA TGCGCCAGCAGCCGGGGACGGGGGGCCTACGAGCAGTACTTC. Residues: CASSRGRGAYEQYF.

The gene calls are TRBV7-9 and TRBJ2-2, with 8 bases identical to TRBD2. V lost 10 bases and J lost 4; bases outside the gene matches: 11. The CDR3 contains 15 residues. Germline V lookup: CDR1 SEHNR, CDR2 FQNEAQ (reference sequence). The CDR3 loop is CAISRLAGPTGELFF. The CDR3 nucleotides read TGTGCCATCTCCCGGTTAGCGGGACCCACCGGGGAGCTGTTTTTT.

This rearrangement joins TRBV27 to TRBJ1-2; 8 bases match TRBD1. Trimming at V came to 5 bases and at J to 5 bases, leaving 4 bases not matched to a gene. The CDR3 consists of 13 residues. CDR1 and CDR2 (germline): MNHEY, SMNVEV (reference sequence). CDR3 sequence: CASSRQGRYGYTF. CDR3 sequence (DNA): TGTGCCAGCAGTAGACAGGGGCGTTATGGCTACACCTTC.

The chain couples TRBV6-6 to TRBJ1-1; maybe TRBD1 (5 bases). The germline gives CDR1 MNHNY, CDR2 SVGAGI (reference sequence). Trimming took off 9 bases at V and 4 bases at J, with 12 bases between the two ends. The CDR3 length is 12 residues. The CDR3: CASLTGFTEAFF. The CDR3 coding sequence is TGTGCCAGTTTAACAGGATTCACTGAAGCTTTCTTT.

This clone was recorded a few times. J is TRBJ2-7 and V is TRBV23-1, with D possibly being TRBD2 (6 bases). TRBV23-1 carries the ORF label, with uncertain function. The CDR3 totals 14 residues. V gave up 8 bases and J gave up 5 bases, with 19 bases separating them. DNA of the CDR3: TGCGCCAGCTCGCCAGGGCGGGTAGCGGACGAGCAGTACTTC. Protein product: CASSPGRVADEQYF.

The rearrangement links TRBV30 to TRBJ1-5; possible D gene TRBD1, 5 bases. This CDR3 contains 13 residues. Germline CDR1 and CDR2: GTSNPN and SVGIG (reference sequence). V dropped 0 bases and J dropped 7 bases, with 10 bases sitting between them. The CDR3 sequence is CAWSVGGMQPQHF. The DNA of the CDR3 is TGTGCCTGGAGTGTGGGGGGGATGCAGCCCCAGCATTTT.

V is TRBV7-2 and J is TRBJ1-2; no firm D call. Per the germline V gene, CDR1 is SGHTA and CDR2 is FQGNSA. This CDR3 is 13 amino acids long. Between the trimmed V and J ends, which lost 1 base and 3 bases, there was a span of 6 bases. The CDR3 region is CASSLGRDYGYTF. CDR3 DNA sequence: TGTGCCAGCAGCTTAGGACGGGACTATGGCTACACCTTC.

The chain uses TRBV2 and TRBJ1-5; D may be TRBD1 (5 bases). The CDR3 loop spans 13 amino acids. V dropped 6 bases and J dropped 7 bases, with 13 bases sitting between them. Germline V gene data show CDR1 as SNHLY and CDR2 as FYNNEI. In nucleotides, the CDR3 is TGTGCCAGCAGAACAGGTGAATCACAGCCCCAGCATTTT. It translates to CASRTGESQPQHF.

The chain joins TRBV19 to TRBJ2-1; D might be TRBD2 (5 bases). Germline values: CDR1 LNHDA, CDR2 SQIVND (reference sequence). V lost 3 bases and J 0 bases, leaving 9 bases between the germline ends. The length of the CDR3 is 15 residues. The DNA for the CDR3 is TGTGCCAGTAGTATGTGGGGAGCCTCCTACAATGAGCAGTTCTTC. It is translated as CASSMWGASYNEQFF.

The chain carries TRBV27 and TRBJ1-2; 8 nucleotides line up with TRBD1. V lost 6 bases to trimming and J lost 8 bases; unmatched junction nucleotides: 14. In germline, CDR1 is MNHEY, CDR2 SMNVEV (reference sequence). The CDR3 length is 15 residues. The CDR3: CASSFNPGQGGGYTF. The CDR3 DNA is TGTGCCAGCAGCTTTAACCCCGGACAGGGAGGGGGCTACACCTTC.

This clone came up a few times. The chain joins TRBV28 to TRBJ2-2; 10 bases are a match to TRBD1. In germline, CDR1 is MDHEN, CDR2 SYDVKM. J lost 6 bases, V lost 7 bases, and 5 bases had no gene match. This CDR3 is built from 14 residues. This CDR3 reads CASKGTGEAGELFF. The CDR3 nucleotides are TGTGCCAGCAAGGGGACAGGGGAGGCCGGGGAGCTGTTTTTT.

This clone was detected a few times. The V and J genes are TRBV30 and TRBJ1-6, with D uncertain. The CDR3 runs 13 residues. The ends were cut back, 4 bases at V and 6 bases at J, with 10 bases in the middle. Germline V lookup: CDR1 GTSNPN, CDR2 SVGIG (reference sequence). CDR3 sequence: CAWKGQANSPLHF. The CDR3 DNA is TGTGCCTGGAAAGGTCAGGCTAATTCACCCCTCCACTTT.

J is TRBJ2-5 and V is TRBV9, with 10 bases fitting TRBD2. This CDR3 has 15 amino acids. The germline gives CDR1 SGDLS, CDR2 YYNGEE. J lost 5 bases, V lost 0 bases, and 4 bases had no gene match. CDR3 coding DNA: TGTGCCAGCAGCGTAGCAGCGGGGGGGCGGGAGACCCAGTACTTC. It specifies CASSVAAGGRETQYF.

This clone occurred once. The chain links TRBV19 to TRBJ2-2; no clear D. CDR3 length: 16 residues. Trimming pared 3 bases from V and 2 bases from J, leaving 13 bases between. CDR1 LNHDA and CDR2 SQIVND come from the germline V gene (reference sequence). In nucleotides, the CDR3 is TGTGCCAGTAGTATTCTCACAGTGGCAAACACCGGGGAGCTGTTTTTT. This codes for CASSILTVANTGELFF.

The CDR3 sequence: CASSLDGQARGYTF. CDR3 bases: TGCGCCAGCAGCTTGGACGGACAGGCGCGAGGCTACACCTTC. The chain couples TRBV5-1 to TRBJ1-2; TRBD1 aligns across 7 bases. The V segment lost 0 bases and the J segment 8 bases; nucleotides outside the gene matches: 7. This CDR3 comprises 14 residues. CDR1 and CDR2 from the germline V gene are SGHRS and YFSETQ. The full variable domain, rest sourced from reference TRBV5-1 and TRBJ1-2, is KAGVTQTPRYLIKTRGQQVTLSCSPISGHRSVSWYQQTPGQGLQFLFEYFSETQRNKGNFPGRFSGRQFSNSRSEMNVSTLELGDSALYLCASSLDGQARGYTFGSGTRLTVV.